The clone carrying this TCR beta chain was found once. This specimen includes other DNA sequences encoding the same CDR3. The CDR3 consists of 15 residues. V lost 1 base, J lost 1 base, and 4 bases stayed unmatched. CDR1 is LGHDT and CDR2 is YNNKEL in the germline V gene (reference sequence). Assay used: immunoSEQ multiplex PCR; TCRdb lists only in-frame clones, some missing. Seen here are more than 130,000 clones, around 80% observed once, and the top ten hold 5.5% to 7%. The data stem from a study of blood T cell repertoires in COVID-19. Material: peripheral blood. The chain uses TRBV3-1 (or the pseudogene TRBV3-2) and TRBJ2-7; 7 bases fit TRBD2. The TCR was taken from a human donor in a cohort sampled during active COVID-19. This chain's CDR3 is CASSQVAAGSYEQYF. CDR3 DNA sequence: TGTGCCAGCAGCCAAGTTGCAGCGGGGTCCTACGAGCAGTACTTC.